This entry concerns a single T cell receptor (beta chain). Its target is unknown. A second PCR, run for roughly 7 to 12 cycles, used a sample-barcoded 5' primer plus a J-beta primer mix. One entry per CDR3 protein, called by TCRdb with MiXCR from the 5' RACE reads. The profile shows nearly 800,000 distinct CDR3 sequences, around 25% of them singletons. This specimen comes from a study of blood T cells in healthy people across ages. Study summary: Using template switching, researchers captured about one barcoded beta molecule for each two T cells.

V lost 5 bases to trimming and J lost 0 bases, with 14 bases between them. Germline lookup yields CDR1 SGHDT and CDR2 YYEEEE. The CDR3 consists of 15 residues. Findings and caveats of the study: Naive CD4+ cells and diversity were both higher in long-lived donors than in aged donors.

The sample also formed part of further work on T cells of mothers and their children. That source reports: Donation was provided by three healthy Caucasian mothers along with their six children. Using 1.5 ug per 15 ul, all extracted RNA underwent cDNA synthesis.

The chain is built from TRBV5-6 and TRBJ2-5, with a possible D match to TRBD1 (5 bases). The specimen was blood. The clonotype originates from a boy younger than 18 in good health. This CDR3 is CASSRERQYQETQYF. The CDR3 DNA reads TGTGCCAGCAGTCGAGAACGACAGTACCAAGAGACCCAGTACTTC.